Sequencing of this T cell receptor (beta chain) was carried out in a study of tumor-infiltrating lymphocytes in primary liver carcinoma. Study overall: Staged T1-T3 N0M0, the tumors had sizes that ranged from about 4.2 to 11 cm across.

Total RNA (approximately 0.5 ug) served as template for TCR beta cDNA synthesis primed by a constant-region primer. Employing slightly modified ARM-PCR, three nested multiplex PCR rounds were run, and these gave rise to the TCR beta libraries. One entry per CDR3 protein, called by TCRdb with MiXCR from the multiplex PCR reads. The repertoire holds about 43,000 distinct CDR3 sequences, with about three quarters as singletons. DNA and RNA were both co-extracted from roughly 18-30 mg of bulk tissue that had not been sorted. Resecting the tumor surgically was how the patients' primary liver carcinoma was treated. Sequencing was performed on liver tumor tissue from sampling region 2. Subset specified: tumor region T2, inferior pole. This clonotype was obtained from a man in his forties or fifties with primary liver carcinoma and hepatitis B virus infection.

The CDR3 is CASSDRDRGPTGMQYF. For the CDR3, the DNA is TGCGCCAGCAGTGACCGGGACAGAGGGCCCACTGGTATGCAGTATTTT. The chain links TRBV10-2 to TRBJ2-3; 7 nucleotides align to TRBD1. J lost 11 bases, V lost 3 bases, and 17 bases had no gene match. In germline, CDR1 is WSHSY, CDR2 SAAADI. The CDR3 has 16 amino acids.